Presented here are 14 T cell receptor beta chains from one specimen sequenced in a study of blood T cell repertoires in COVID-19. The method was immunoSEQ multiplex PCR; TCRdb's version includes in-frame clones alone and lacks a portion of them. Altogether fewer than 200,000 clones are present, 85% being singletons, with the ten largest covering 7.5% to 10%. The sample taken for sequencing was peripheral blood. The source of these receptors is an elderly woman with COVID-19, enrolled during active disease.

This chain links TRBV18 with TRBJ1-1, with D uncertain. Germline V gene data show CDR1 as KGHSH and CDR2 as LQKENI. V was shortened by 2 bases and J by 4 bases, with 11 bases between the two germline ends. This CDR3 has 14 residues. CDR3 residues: CASSPMMGATEAFF. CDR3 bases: TGTGCCAGCTCACCAATGATGGGCGCCACTGAAGCTTTCTTT.

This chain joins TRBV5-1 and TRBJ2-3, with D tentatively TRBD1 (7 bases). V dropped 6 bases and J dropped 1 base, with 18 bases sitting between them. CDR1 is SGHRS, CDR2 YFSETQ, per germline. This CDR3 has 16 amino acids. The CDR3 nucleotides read TGCGCCAGCATGACAGGGCGGGGCTCCGGCACAGATACGCAGTATTTT. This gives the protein CASMTGRGSGTDTQYF.

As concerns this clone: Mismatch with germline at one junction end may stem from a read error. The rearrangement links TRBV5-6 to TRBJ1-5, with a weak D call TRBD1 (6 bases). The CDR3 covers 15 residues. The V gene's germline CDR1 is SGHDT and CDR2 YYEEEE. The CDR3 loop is CASSLDSYSNQPQHF. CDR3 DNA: TGTGCCAGCAGTTTGGACAGCTATAGCAATCAGCCCCAGCATTTT.

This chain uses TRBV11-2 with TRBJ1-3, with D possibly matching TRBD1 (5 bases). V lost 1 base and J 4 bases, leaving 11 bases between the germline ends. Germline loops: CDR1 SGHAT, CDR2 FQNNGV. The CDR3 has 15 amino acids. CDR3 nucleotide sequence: TGTGCCAGCAGCTTAGGGGACTCACGGGGAAACACCATATATTTT. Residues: CASSLGDSRGNTIYF. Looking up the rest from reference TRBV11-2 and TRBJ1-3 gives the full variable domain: EAGVAQSPRYKIIEKRQSVAFWCNPISGHATLYWYQQILGQGPKLLIQFQNNGVVDDSQLPKDRFSAERLKGVDSTLKIQPAKLEDSAVYLCASSLGDSRGNTIYFGEGSWLTVV.

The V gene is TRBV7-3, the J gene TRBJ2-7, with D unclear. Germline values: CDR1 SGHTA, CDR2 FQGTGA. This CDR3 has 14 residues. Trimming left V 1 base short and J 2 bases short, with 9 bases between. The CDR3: CASSLKVTAYEQYF. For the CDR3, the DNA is TGTGCCAGCAGCTTAAAGGTGACTGCCTACGAGCAGTACTTC. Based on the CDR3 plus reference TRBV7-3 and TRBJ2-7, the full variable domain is GAGVSQTPSNKVTEKGKYVELRCDPISGHTALYWYRQSLGQGPEFLIYFQGTGAADDSGLPNDRFFAVRPEGSVSTLKIQRTERGDSAVYLCASSLKVTAYEQYFGPGTRLTVT.

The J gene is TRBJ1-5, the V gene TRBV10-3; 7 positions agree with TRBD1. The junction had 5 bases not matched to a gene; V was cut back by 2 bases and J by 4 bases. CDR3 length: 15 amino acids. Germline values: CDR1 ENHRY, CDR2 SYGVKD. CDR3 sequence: CAISEDTTGNQPQHF. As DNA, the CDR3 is TGTGCCATCAGTGAGGACACGACAGGGAATCAGCCCCAGCATTTT.

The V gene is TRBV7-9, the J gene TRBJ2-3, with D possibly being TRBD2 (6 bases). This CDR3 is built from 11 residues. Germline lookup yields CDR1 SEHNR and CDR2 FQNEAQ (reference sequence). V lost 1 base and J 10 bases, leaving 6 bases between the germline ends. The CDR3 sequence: CASSLGEAQYF. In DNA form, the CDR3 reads TGTGCCAGCAGCTTAGGGGAGGCGCAGTATTTT.

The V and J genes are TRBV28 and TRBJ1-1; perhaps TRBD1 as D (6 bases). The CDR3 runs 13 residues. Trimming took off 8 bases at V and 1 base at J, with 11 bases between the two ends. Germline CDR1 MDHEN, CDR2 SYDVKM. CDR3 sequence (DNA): TGTGCCAGCGAAGGACAGCCGAACACTGAAGCTTTCTTT. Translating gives CASEGQPNTEAFF. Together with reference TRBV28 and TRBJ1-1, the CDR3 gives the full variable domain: DVKVTQSSRYLVKRTGEKVFLECVQDMDHENMFWYRQDPGLGLRLIYFSYDVKMKEKGDIPEGYSVSREKKERFSLILESASTNQTSMYLCASEGQPNTEAFFGQGTRLTVV.

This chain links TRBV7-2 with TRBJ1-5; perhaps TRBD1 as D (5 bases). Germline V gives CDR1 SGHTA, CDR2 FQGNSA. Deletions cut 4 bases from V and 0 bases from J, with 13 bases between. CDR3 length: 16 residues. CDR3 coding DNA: TGTGCCAGCAGCTCCCTCCAGGGCAATAGCAATCAGCCCCAGCATTTT. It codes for CASSSLQGNSNQPQHF. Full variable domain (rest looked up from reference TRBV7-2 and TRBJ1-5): GAGVSQSPSNKVTEKGKDVELRCDPISGHTALYWYRQSLGQGLEFLIYFQGNSAPDKSGLPSDRFSAERTGGSVSTLTIQRTQQEDSAVYLCASSSLQGNSNQPQHFGDGTRLSIL.

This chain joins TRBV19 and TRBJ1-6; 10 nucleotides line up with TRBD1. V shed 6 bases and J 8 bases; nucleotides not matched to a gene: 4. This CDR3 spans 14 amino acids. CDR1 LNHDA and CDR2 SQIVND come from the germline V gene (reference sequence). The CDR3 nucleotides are TGTGCCAGTAGGGGGACAGGGGAGGATTCACCCCTCCACTTT. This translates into CASRGTGEDSPLHF.

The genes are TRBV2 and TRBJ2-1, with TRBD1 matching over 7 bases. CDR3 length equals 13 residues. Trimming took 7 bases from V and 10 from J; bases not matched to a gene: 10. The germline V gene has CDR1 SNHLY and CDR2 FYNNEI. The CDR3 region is CASTRSEDREQFF. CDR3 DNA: TGTGCCAGCACCCGGTCGGAGGACAGGGAGCAGTTCTTC.

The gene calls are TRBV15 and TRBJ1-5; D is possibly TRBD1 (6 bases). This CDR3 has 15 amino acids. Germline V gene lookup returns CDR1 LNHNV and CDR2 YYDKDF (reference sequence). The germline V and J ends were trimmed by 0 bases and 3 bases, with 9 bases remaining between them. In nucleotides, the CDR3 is TGTGCCACCAGCAGAGAGACAGGCCTCAATCAGCCCCAGCATTTT. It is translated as CATSRETGLNQPQHF.

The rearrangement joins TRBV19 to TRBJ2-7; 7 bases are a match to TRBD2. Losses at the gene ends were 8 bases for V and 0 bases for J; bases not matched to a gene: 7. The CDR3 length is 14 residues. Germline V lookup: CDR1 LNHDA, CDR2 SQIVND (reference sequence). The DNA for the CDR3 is TGTGCCAGTCCACCGGGACTATCCTCCTACGAGCAGTACTTC. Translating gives CASPPGLSSYEQYF.

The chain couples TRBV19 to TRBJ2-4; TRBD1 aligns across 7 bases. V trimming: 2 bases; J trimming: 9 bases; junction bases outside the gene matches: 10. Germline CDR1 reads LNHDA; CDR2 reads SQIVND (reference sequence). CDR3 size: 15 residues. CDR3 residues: CASSIRDRAGGIQYF. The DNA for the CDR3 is TGTGCCAGTAGTATAAGAGACAGGGCCGGCGGCATTCAGTACTTC.